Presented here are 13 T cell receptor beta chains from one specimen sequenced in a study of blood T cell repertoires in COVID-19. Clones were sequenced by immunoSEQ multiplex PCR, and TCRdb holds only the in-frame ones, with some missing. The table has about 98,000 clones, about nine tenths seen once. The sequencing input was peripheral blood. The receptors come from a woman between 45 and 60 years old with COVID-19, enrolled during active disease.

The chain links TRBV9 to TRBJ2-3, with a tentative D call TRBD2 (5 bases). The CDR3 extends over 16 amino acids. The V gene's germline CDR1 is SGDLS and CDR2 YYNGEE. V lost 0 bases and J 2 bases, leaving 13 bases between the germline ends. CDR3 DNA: TGTGCCAGCAGCGTAGAGGAGCGGAGACACACAGATACGCAGTATTTT. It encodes CASSVEERRHTDTQYF.

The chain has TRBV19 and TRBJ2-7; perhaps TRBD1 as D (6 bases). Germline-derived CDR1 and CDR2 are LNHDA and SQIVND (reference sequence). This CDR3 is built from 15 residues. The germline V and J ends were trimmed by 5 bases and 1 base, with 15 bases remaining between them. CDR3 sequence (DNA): TGTGCCAGTAGTTCCTCCTGGGGGCCGTCCTACGAGCAGTACTTC. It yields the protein CASSSSWGPSYEQYF. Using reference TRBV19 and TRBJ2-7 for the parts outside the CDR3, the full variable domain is DGGITQSPKYLFRKEGQNVTLSCEQNLNHDAMYWYRQDPGQGLRLIYYSQIVNDFQKGDIAEGYSVSREKKESFPLTVTSAQKNPTAFYLCASSSSWGPSYEQYFGPGTRLTVT.

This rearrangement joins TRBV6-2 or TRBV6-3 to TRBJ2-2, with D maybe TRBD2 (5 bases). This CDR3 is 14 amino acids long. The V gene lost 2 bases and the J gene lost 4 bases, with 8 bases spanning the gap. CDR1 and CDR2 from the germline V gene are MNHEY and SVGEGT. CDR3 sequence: CASSYGLPTGELFF. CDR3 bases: TGTGCCAGCAGTTACGGACTTCCCACCGGGGAGCTGTTTTTT.

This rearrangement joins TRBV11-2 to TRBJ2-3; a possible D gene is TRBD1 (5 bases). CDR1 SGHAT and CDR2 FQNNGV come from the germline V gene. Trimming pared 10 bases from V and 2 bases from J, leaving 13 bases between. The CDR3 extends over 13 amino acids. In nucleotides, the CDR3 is TGTGCCACCTATGGGGCCATCACAGATACGCAGTATTTT. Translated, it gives CATYGAITDTQYF.

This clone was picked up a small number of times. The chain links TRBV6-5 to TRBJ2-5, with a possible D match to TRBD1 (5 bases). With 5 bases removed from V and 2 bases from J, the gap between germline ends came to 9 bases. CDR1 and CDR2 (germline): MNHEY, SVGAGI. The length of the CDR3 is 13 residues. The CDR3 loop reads CASSRQKQETQYF. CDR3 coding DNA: TGTGCCAGCAGTCGACAGAAGCAAGAGACCCAGTACTTC.

In DNA, the CDR3 is TGTGCCAGCAGTGTCGGTAATTCACCCCTCCACTTT. It encodes CASSVGNSPLHF. This sequence joins TRBV27 and TRBJ1-6; no clear D. The germline V gene has CDR1 MNHEY and CDR2 SMNVEV (reference sequence). This CDR3 has 12 amino acids. Trimming cost V 5 bases and J 6 bases, with 5 bases left between them.

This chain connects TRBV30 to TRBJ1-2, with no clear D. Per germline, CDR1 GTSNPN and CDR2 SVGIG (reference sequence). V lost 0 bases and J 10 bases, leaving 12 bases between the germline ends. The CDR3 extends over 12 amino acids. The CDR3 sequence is CAWSVVMRIYTF. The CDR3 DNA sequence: TGTGCCTGGAGTGTAGTCATGCGGATCTACACCTTC.

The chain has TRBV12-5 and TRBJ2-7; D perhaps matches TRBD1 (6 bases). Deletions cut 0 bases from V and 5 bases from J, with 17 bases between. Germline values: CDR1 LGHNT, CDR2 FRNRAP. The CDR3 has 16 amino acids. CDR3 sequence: CASGLVLGQGYNEQYF. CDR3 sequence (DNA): TGTGCTAGTGGTTTGGTACTAGGCCAGGGGTATAACGAGCAGTACTTC. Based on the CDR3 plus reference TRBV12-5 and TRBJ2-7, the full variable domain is DARVTQTPRHKVTEMGQEVTMRCQPILGHNTVFWYRQTMMQGLELLAYFRNRAPLDDSGMPKDRFSAEMPDATLATLKIQPSEPRDSAVYFCASGLVLGQGYNEQYFGPGTRLTVT.

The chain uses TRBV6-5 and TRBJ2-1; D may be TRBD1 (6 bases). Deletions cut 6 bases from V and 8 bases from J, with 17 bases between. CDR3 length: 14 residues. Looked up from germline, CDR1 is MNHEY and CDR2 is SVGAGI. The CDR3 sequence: CASRGTPPVYEQFF. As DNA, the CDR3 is TGTGCCAGCAGGGGGACACCTCCGGTGTATGAGCAGTTCTTC.

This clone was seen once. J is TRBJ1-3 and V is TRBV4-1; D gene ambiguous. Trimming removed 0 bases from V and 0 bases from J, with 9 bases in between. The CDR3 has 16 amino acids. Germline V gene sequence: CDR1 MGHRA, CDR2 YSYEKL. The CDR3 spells CASSQDRGASGNTIYF. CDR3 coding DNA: TGCGCCAGCAGCCAAGATCGGGGAGCCTCTGGAAACACCATATATTTT.

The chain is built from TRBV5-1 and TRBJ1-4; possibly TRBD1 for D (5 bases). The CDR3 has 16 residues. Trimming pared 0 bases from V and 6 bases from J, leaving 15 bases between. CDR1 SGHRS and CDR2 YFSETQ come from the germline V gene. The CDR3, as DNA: TGCGCCAGCAGCTTGGGACCAGGGCGGGAATATGAAAAACTGTTTTTT. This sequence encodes CASSLGPGREYEKLFF.

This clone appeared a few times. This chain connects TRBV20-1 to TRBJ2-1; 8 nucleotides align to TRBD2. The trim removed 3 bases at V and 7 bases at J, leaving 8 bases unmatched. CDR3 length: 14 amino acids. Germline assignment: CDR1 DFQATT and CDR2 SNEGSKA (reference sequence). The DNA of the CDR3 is TGCAGTGCTAGTTCGGGGGGGGCCAGGAATGAGCAGTTCTTC. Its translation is CSASSGGARNEQFF.

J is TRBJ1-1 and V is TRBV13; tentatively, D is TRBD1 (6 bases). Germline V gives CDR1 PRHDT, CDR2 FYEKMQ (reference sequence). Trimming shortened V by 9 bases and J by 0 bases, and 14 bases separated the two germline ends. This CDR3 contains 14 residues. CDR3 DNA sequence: TGTGCCAGTAAATATGGACAGCTGAACACTGAAGCTTTCTTT. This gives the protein CASKYGQLNTEAFF. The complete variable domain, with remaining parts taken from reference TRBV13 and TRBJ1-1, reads AAGVIQSPRHLIKEKRETATLKCYPIPRHDTVYWYQQGPGQDPQFLISFYEKMQSDKGSIPDRFSAQQFSDYHSELNMSSLELGDSALYFCASKYGQLNTEAFFGQGTRLTVV.